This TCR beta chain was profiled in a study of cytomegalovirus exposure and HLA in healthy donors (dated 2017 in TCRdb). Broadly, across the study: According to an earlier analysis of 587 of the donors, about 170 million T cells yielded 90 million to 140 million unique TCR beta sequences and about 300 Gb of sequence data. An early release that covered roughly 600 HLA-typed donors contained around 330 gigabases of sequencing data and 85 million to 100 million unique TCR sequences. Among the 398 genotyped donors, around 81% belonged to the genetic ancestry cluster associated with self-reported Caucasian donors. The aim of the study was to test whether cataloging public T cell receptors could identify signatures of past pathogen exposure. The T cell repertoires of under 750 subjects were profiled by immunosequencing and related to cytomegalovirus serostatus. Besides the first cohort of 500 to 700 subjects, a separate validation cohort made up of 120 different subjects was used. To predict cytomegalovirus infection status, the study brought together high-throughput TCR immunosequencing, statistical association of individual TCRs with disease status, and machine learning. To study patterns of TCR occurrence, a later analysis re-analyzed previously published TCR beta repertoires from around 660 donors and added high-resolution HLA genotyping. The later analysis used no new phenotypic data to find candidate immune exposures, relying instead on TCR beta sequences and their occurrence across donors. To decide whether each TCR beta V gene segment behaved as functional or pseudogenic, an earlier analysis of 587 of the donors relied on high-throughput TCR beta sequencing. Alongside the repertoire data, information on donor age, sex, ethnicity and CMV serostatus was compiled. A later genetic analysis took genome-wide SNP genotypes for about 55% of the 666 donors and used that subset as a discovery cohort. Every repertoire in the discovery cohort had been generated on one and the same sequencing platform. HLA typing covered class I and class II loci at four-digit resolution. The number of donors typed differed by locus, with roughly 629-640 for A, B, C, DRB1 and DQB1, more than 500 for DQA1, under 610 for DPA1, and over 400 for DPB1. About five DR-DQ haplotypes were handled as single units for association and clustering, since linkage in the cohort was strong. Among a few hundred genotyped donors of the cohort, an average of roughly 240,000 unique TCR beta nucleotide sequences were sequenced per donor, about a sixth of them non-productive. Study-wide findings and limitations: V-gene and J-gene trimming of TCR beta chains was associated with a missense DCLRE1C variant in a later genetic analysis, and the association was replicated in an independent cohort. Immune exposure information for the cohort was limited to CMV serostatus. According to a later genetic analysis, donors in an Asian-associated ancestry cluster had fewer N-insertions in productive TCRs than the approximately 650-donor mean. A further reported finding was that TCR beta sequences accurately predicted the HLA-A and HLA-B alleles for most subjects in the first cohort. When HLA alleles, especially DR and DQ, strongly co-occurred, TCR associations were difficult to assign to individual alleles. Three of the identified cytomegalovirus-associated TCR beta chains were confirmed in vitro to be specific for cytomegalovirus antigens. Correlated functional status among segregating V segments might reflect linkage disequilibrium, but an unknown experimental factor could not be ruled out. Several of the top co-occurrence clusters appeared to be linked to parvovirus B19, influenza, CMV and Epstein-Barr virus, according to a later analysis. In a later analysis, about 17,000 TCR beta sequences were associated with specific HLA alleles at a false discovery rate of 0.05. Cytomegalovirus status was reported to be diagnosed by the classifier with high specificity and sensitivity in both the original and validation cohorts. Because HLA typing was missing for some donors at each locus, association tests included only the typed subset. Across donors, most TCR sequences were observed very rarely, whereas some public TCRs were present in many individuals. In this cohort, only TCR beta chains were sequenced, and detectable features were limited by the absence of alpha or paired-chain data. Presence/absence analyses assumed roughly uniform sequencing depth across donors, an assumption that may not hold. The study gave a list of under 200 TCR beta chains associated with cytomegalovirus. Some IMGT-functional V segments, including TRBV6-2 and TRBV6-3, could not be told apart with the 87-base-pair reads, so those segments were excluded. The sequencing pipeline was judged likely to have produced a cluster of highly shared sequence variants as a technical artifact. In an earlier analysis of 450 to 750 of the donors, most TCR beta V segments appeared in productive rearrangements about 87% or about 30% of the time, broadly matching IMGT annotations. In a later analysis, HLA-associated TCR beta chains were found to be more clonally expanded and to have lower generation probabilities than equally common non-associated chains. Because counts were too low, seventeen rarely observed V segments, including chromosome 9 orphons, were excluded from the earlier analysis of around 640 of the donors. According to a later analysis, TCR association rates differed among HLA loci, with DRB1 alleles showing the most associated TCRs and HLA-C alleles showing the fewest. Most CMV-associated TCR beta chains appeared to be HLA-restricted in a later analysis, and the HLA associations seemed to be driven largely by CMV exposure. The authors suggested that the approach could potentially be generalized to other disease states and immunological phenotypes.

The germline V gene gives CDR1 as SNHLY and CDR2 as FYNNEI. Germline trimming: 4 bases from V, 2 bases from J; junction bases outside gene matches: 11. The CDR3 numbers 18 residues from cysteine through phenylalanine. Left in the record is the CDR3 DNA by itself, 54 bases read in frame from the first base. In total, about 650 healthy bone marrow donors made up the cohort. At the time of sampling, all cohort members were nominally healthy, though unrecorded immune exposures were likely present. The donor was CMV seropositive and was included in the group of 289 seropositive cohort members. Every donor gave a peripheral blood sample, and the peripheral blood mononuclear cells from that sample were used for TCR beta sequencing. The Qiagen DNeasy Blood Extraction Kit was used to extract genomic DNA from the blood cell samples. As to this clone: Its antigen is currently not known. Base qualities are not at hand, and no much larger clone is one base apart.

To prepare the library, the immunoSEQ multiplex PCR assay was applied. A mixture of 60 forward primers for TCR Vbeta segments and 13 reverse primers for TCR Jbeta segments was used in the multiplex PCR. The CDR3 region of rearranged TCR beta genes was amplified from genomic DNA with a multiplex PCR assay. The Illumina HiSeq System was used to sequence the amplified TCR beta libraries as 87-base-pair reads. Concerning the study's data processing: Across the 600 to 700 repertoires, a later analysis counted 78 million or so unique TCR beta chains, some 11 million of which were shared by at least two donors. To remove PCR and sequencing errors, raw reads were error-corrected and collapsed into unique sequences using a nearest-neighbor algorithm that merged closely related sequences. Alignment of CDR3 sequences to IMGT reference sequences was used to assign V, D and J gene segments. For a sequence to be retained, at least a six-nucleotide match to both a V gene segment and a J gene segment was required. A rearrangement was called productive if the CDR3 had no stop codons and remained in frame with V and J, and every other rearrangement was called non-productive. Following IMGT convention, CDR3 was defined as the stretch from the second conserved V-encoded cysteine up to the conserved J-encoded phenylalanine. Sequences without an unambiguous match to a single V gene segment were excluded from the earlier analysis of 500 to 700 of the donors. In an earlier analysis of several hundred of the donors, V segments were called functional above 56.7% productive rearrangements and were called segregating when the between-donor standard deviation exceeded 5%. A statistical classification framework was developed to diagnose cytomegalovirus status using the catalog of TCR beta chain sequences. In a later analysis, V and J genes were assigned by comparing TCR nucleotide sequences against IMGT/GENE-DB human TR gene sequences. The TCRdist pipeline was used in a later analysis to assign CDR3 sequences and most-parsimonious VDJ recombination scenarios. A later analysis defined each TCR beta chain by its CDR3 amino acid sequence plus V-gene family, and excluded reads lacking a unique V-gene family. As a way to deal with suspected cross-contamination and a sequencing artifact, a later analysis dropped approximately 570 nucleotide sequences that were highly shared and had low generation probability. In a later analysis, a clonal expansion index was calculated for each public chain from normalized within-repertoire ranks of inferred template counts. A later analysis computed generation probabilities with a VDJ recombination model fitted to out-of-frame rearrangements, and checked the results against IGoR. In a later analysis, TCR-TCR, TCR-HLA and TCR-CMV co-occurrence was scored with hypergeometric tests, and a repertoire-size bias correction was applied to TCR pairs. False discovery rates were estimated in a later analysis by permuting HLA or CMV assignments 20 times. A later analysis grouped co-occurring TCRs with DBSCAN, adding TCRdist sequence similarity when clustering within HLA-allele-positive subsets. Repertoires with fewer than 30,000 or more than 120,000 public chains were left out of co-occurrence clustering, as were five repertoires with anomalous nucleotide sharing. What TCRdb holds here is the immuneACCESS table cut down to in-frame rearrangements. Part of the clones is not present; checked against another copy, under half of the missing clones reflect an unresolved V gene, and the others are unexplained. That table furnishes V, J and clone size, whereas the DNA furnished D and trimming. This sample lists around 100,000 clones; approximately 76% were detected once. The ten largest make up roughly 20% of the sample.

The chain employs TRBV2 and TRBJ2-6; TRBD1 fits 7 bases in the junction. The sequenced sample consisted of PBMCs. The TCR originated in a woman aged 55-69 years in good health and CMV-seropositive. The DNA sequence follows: TGTGCCAGCAGTGTGGCAGGGGGTTTCCTCCCTGGGGCCAACGTCCTGACTTTC. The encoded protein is CASSVAGGFLPGANVLTF. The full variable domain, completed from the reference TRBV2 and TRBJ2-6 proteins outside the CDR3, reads EPEVTQTPSHQVTQMGQEVILRCVPISNHLYFYWYRQILGQKVEFLVSFYNNEISEKSEIFDDQFSVERPDGSNFTLKIRSTKLEDSAMYFCASSVAGGFLPGANVLTFGAGSRLTVL.